The present entry profiles one T cell receptor beta chain with its context. This sample is part of a study of blood T cell repertoires in COVID-19. Study information: Sites in the United States, Italy and Spain provided acute and convalescent COVID-19 samples. Sample material is recorded as cDNA or gDNA derived from T cells, B-cell-depleted T cells, or PBMCs.

V gave up 4 bases and J gave up 4 bases; unmatched junction bases: 9. The CDR3 has 18 amino acids. CDR1 is SGHDT and CDR2 is YYEEEE in the germline V gene. Original processing methods: Reference gene primer amplification gave estimated nucleated cell counts. Clones were sequenced by immunoSEQ multiplex PCR, and TCRdb holds only the in-frame ones, with some missing. That table is the source of V, J and clone size, and D and trimming were worked out from the DNA. The sample has roughly 110,000 clones, more than 80% seen once. Patients of the Seattle cohort, enrolled during active infection, were followed longitudinally.

The genes are TRBV5-6 and TRBJ2-2, with 14 bases fitting TRBD2. The sequence was collected from a woman aged 55-70 years with COVID-19, enrolled during active disease. The sequenced sample consisted of peripheral blood. CDR3 in DNA: TGTGCCAGCAGCCCTCGACTAGCGGGGGGGCGGGGCACCGGGGAGCTGTTTTTT. This gives the protein CASSPRLAGGRGTGELFF.